One and the same sample provided the 11 T cell receptor beta chains below, sequenced in a study of T-cell memory formation after mild COVID-19 (dated by TCRdb to the early 2020s). Libraries were built with 5' RACE. The instrument was an Illumina NovaSeq 6000. The raw public reads went through TCRdb reprocessing: fastp at Q25, MiXCR clone calling, in-frame beta chains kept. Rows matching on CDR3 protein sequence are summarized as one entry with the most common DNA and genes. The sample table shows about 90,000 distinct CDR3 sequences, and about 14% are seen once. Roughly two fifths of the sample rests with the top ten. The sample was PBMCs or a T cell subset sorted from them (not recorded which). Every receptor here comes from a man between 18 and 29 years old who had mild COVID-19 (a few samples of this study predate the infection). The sample titles of this study are shuffled in the database, so cell type and time point are left out; the donor was told from shared clones.

This clonotype showed up just a few times. The chain has TRBV25-1 and TRBJ1-4, with D possibly being TRBD1 (5 bases). Germline values: CDR1 MGHDK, CDR2 SYGVNS. This CDR3 spans 14 amino acids. V lost 4 bases and J 7 bases, leaving 13 bases between the germline ends. CDR3 DNA sequence: TGTGCCAGCAGTGTAAGGGGTGGCTTTGAAAAACTGTTTTTT. This gives the protein CASSVRGGFEKLFF.

This clonotype was detected only a few times. As DNA, the CDR3 is TGTGCCAGCAGCCTCCTCGGGGGAGATACGCAGTATTTT. This encodes CASSLLGGDTQYF. The V gene is TRBV7-9, the J gene TRBJ2-3, with D tentatively TRBD2 (6 bases). The CDR3 runs 13 residues. Germline CDR1 is SEHNR and CDR2 is FQNEAQ (reference sequence). V shed 5 bases and J shed 5 bases, with 11 bases lying between them. The entire variable domain, with the rest obtained from reference TRBV7-9 and TRBJ2-3, is as follows: DTGVSQNPRHKITKRGQNVTFRCDPISEHNRLYWYRQTLGQGPEFLTYFQNEAQLEKSRLLSDRFSAERPKGSFSTLEIQRTEQGDSAMYLCASSLLGGDTQYFGPGTRLTVL.

The sample holds a few counts of this clonotype. The rearrangement links TRBV5-1 to TRBJ2-3; D gene ambiguous. This CDR3 has 15 amino acids. Germline CDR1 is SGHRS and CDR2 is YFSETQ. The V end was cut by 0 bases, the J end by 2 bases, with 10 bases between. DNA of the CDR3: TGCGCCAGCAGCTTGGTCGGCACGGACACAGATACGCAGTATTTT. Amino acids: CASSLVGTDTDTQYF. Using reference TRBV5-1 and TRBJ2-3 for the parts outside the CDR3, the full variable domain is KAGVTQTPRYLIKTRGQQVTLSCSPISGHRSVSWYQQTPGQGLQFLFEYFSETQRNKGNFPGRFSGRQFSNSRSEMNVSTLELGDSALYLCASSLVGTDTDTQYFGPGTRLTVL.

The chain is built from TRBV29-1 and TRBJ2-7; 8 bases map to TRBD1. After removal of 6 bases from V and 1 base from J, the junction contained 5 bases not matched to a gene. Germline CDR1 reads SQVTM; CDR2 reads ANQGSEA. The CDR3 length is 13 residues. Written as DNA, the CDR3 is TGCAGCGTCGGACAGGGTAAATCCTACGAGCAGTACTTC. This translates into CSVGQGKSYEQYF.

The sample holds a few counts of this clonotype. The chain couples TRBV5-1 to TRBJ2-5, with 7 nucleotides matching TRBD1. This CDR3 spans 15 amino acids. V was pared by 0 bases and J by 2 bases, with 4 bases of the junction left unmatched. Germline-derived CDR1 and CDR2 are SGHRS and YFSETQ. CDR3 sequence reads: CASSLEGGIQETQYF. The CDR3 coding sequence is TGCGCCAGCAGCTTGGAAGGGGGCATTCAAGAGACCCAGTACTTC. The full variable domain, in which reference TRBV5-1 and TRBJ2-5 provide the parts outside the CDR3, is KAGVTQTPRYLIKTRGQQVTLSCSPISGHRSVSWYQQTPGQGLQFLFEYFSETQRNKGNFPGRFSGRQFSNSRSEMNVSTLELGDSALYLCASSLEGGIQETQYFGPGTRLLVL.

The sample holds many counts of this clonotype. This rearrangement joins TRBV5-6 to TRBJ2-7; the D gene is possibly TRBD1 (5 bases). In germline, CDR1 is SGHDT, CDR2 YYEEEE. This CDR3 has 15 residues. V was shortened by 1 base and J by 7 bases, with 18 bases between the two germline ends. In DNA form, the CDR3 reads TGTGCCAGCAGCTTGATCGCAGGGAACCCTACGGAGCAGTACGTC. Translated: CASSLIAGNPTEQYV.

This clonotype was detected a few times. The chain links TRBV28 to TRBJ2-5; 8 bases line up with TRBD1. Germline V lookup: CDR1 MDHEN, CDR2 SYDVKM. The V and J ends lost 5 bases and 1 base, in that order; junction bases with no gene match: 6. The CDR3 is 15 residues long. The CDR3 is CASSPGTGPQETQYF. CDR3 DNA: TGTGCCAGCAGTCCCGGGACAGGCCCCCAAGAGACCCAGTACTTC.

This clonotype has at least ten counts. The rearrangement links TRBV7-3 to TRBJ2-1; D is unclear. The CDR3 has 15 amino acids. V gave up 5 bases and J gave up 6 bases, with 17 bases separating them. The V gene's germline CDR1 is SGHTA and CDR2 FQGTGA. CDR3 sequence: CASSPKESGFNEQFF. In DNA form, the CDR3 reads TGTGCCAGCAGCCCAAAGGAGTCCGGATTCAATGAGCAGTTCTTC.

The V gene is TRBV29-1, the J gene TRBJ1-1; D is ambiguous. CDR3 length equals 12 residues. Germline V gives CDR1 SQVTM, CDR2 ANQGSEA. Trimming took off 6 bases at V and 0 bases at J, with 8 bases between the two ends. In nucleotides, the CDR3 is TGCAGCGTGGCCTATATGAACACTGAAGCTTTCTTT. Translated: CSVAYMNTEAFF.

V gene TRBV13 combines with J gene TRBJ1-5, with no clear D. The CDR3 has 15 residues. Trimming shortened V by 0 bases and J by 1 base, and 7 bases separated the two germline ends. Germline V lookup: CDR1 PRHDT, CDR2 FYEKMQ (reference sequence). The CDR3 DNA reads TGTGCCAGCAGCTTAGGAGGACGGAGCAATCAGCCCCAGCATTTT. Amino acids: CASSLGGRSNQPQHF.

This clonotype was seen only a few times. The chain combines TRBV12-3 or TRBV12-4 with TRBJ1-4; D might be TRBD1 (6 bases). The CDR3 is 14 amino acids. The V gene lost 6 bases and the J gene lost 6 bases, with 14 bases spanning the gap. CDR3 residues: CASRTTGTYEKLFF. The CDR3 DNA reads TGTGCCAGCAGAACTACAGGGACGTATGAAAAACTGTTTTTT.